One sample yielded the 27 T cell receptor beta chains listed below, sequenced in a study of graft-versus-host responses after intestinal transplantation. These receptors' targets are unknown. The assay was immunoSEQ multiplex PCR, and TCRdb's table has in-frame clones only and misses some. The repertoire holds some 48,000 clones, with 70% to 85% as singletons. Material: unstimulated CD4+ T cells sorted from spleen or lymph node cells, obtained before transplant. The receptors stem from a human donor who was the organ donor for an intestinal transplant.

CDR3 loop: CASSDYEQYF. CDR3 DNA: TGTGCCAGCAGTGACTACGAGCAGTACTTC. The gene calls are TRBV6-1 and TRBJ2-7; D is ambiguous. Looked up from germline, CDR1 is MNHNS and CDR2 is SASEGT. V was shortened by 3 bases and J by 3 bases, with 0 bases between the two germline ends. This CDR3 spans 10 amino acids.

The genes are TRBV6-5 and TRBJ2-1, with 9 bases matching TRBD2. The CDR3 length is 15 residues. V lost 2 bases and J lost 4; bases outside the gene matches: 3. Per germline, CDR1 MNHEY and CDR2 SVGAGI. CDR3 sequence: CASSYRLAGYNEQFF. CDR3 coding DNA: TGTGCCAGCAGTTACCGCCTAGCGGGATACAATGAGCAGTTCTTC.

The gene calls are TRBV10-3 and TRBJ2-3, with 8 bases lining up with TRBD1. Germline CDR1 reads ENHRY; CDR2 reads SYGVKD. Trimming took 5 bases from V and 3 from J; bases not matched to a gene: 4. The CDR3 contains 14 residues. CDR3 sequence (DNA): TGTGCCATCAGTTCCAGGGGGCCTACAGATACGCAGTATTTT. The encoded protein is CAISSRGPTDTQYF.

The J gene is TRBJ1-2, the V gene TRBV27; 8 bases align to TRBD1. The CDR3 length is 15 residues. CDR1 is MNHEY, CDR2 SMNVEV, per germline (reference sequence). V was pared by 0 bases and J by 8 bases, with 8 bases of the junction left unmatched. Written as DNA, the CDR3 is TGTGCCAGCAGTTTATCGCCAGGGGGCTTCAAGGGCTACACCTTC. Protein product: CASSLSPGGFKGYTF.

CDR3 bases: TGTGCCAGCAGTTTAGGACATAACTATGGCTACACCTTC. Translation: CASSLGHNYGYTF. The chain combines TRBV27 with TRBJ1-2, with D possibly matching TRBD1 (5 bases). Between the trimmed V and J ends, which lost 2 bases and 1 base, there was a span of 5 bases. Per the germline V gene, CDR1 is MNHEY and CDR2 is SMNVEV (reference sequence). The CDR3 length is 13 residues.

The V gene is TRBV18, the J gene TRBJ1-2, with 12 nucleotides matching TRBD1. The CDR3 consists of 15 residues. The junction had 3 bases not matched to a gene; V was cut back by 3 bases and J by 4 bases. Per the germline V gene, CDR1 is KGHSH and CDR2 is LQKENI. The CDR3 nucleotides read TGTGCCAGCTCACCCGGGACAGGGGGCGCCTATGGCTACACCTTC. Amino acids: CASSPGTGGAYGYTF. Variable domain in full (rest from reference TRBV18 and TRBJ1-2): NAGVMQNPRHLVRRRGQEARLRCSPMKGHSHVYWYRQLPEEGLKFMVYLQKENIIDESGMPKERFSAEFPKEGPSILRIQQVVRGDSAAYFCASSPGTGGAYGYTFGSGTRLTVV.

This rearrangement joins TRBV5-1 to TRBJ2-3; maybe TRBD2 (6 bases). CDR3 size: 15 residues. From germline, CDR1 is SGHRS and CDR2 YFSETQ. Trimming shortened V by 0 bases and J by 3 bases, and 11 bases separated the two germline ends. As DNA, the CDR3 is TGCGCCAGCAGCTTGGAGCCTAGCGAAACAGATACGCAGTATTTT. It encodes CASSLEPSETDTQYF.

V usage is TRBV29-1 and J usage is TRBJ1-2, with a possible D match to TRBD1 (6 bases). The V gene's germline CDR1 is SQVTM and CDR2 ANQGSEA. V lost 4 bases, J lost 5 bases, and 14 bases lay in between. CDR3 length equals 13 residues. The CDR3 region is CSVVRGAGYGYTF. CDR3 nucleotides: TGCAGCGTTGTACGGGGGGCAGGGTATGGCTACACCTTC.

The rearrangement links TRBV28 to TRBJ2-1; 12 nucleotides line up with TRBD2. Germline V gives CDR1 MDHEN, CDR2 SYDVKM. This CDR3 has 17 residues. The junction had 15 bases not matched to a gene; V was cut back by 5 bases and J by 10 bases. The CDR3 sequence is CASSQTSGRPTMSEQFF. The CDR3 DNA reads TGTGCCAGCAGTCAGACTAGCGGGAGACCTACAATGAGCGAGCAGTTCTTC.

The sample holds a few counts of this clone. The rearrangement joins TRBV5-4 to TRBJ2-7; 11 positions agree with TRBD2. Germline loops: CDR1 SGHNT, CDR2 YYREEE (reference sequence). Trimming at V came to 4 bases and at J to 2 bases, leaving 5 bases not matched to a gene. The CDR3 consists of 15 residues. The CDR3 DNA follows: TGTGCCAGCAGCCAAGCTAGCGGGAGGACCTACGAGCAGTACTTC. Encoded protein: CASSQASGRTYEQYF.

The J gene is TRBJ1-2, the V gene TRBV30; D call uncertain. The V end lost 0 bases, the J end lost 3 bases, and 20 bases lay between the germline ends. The CDR3 consists of 17 residues. CDR1 and CDR2 from the germline V gene are GTSNPN and SVGIG (reference sequence). The CDR3 region has the DNA TGTGCCTGGAGTGTCTTCGTCACGTCGCTTTTTGACTATGGCTACACCTTC. Translation gives CAWSVFVTSLFDYGYTF.

The chain employs TRBV7-6 and TRBJ1-3; a weak D match, TRBD1 (5 bases). The V and J ends lost 4 bases and 0 bases respectively, with 7 bases between them. CDR1 is SGHVS, CDR2 FNYEAQ, per germline. The CDR3 consists of 14 residues. CDR3 sequence (DNA): TGTGCCAGCAGCTCGGGACTCTCTGGAAACACCATATATTTT. Its translation: CASSSGLSGNTIYF.

This chain joins TRBV7-9 and TRBJ1-2; the match to TRBD1 covers 8 bases. The CDR3 is 16 residues long. Germline V gene lookup returns CDR1 SEHNR and CDR2 FQNEAQ (reference sequence). After removal of 2 bases from V and 2 bases from J, the junction contained 7 bases not matched to a gene. In nucleotides, the CDR3 is TGTGCCAGCAGCTTAACTAGGGACAGGCCGAACTATGGCTACACCTTC. Protein: CASSLTRDRPNYGYTF.

J is TRBJ2-1 and V is TRBV7-2; 9 positions match TRBD2. J gave up 8 bases and V 1 base, and 9 bases lay outside the gene matches. The CDR3 totals 16 residues. Germline V lookup: CDR1 SGHTA, CDR2 FQGNSA. The CDR3 is CASSLVDAGGLYEQFF. The CDR3 nucleotides are TGTGCCAGCAGCTTAGTGGATGCGGGGGGGCTTTATGAGCAGTTCTTC.

The chain is built from TRBV9 and TRBJ1-2; 8 bases are a match to TRBD1. The V gene's germline CDR1 is SGDLS and CDR2 YYNGEE. The junction had 18 bases not matched to a gene; V was cut back by 2 bases and J by 6 bases. The CDR3 runs 18 residues. CDR3 nucleotide sequence: TGTGCCAGCAGCGTCAGTCCCCTTGGTCACAGGGGGGATGATGGCTACACCTTC. It specifies CASSVSPLGHRGDDGYTF.

V and J are TRBV7-2 and TRBJ2-1; D not certain. V lost 2 bases and J 0 bases, leaving 11 bases between the germline ends. Germline loops: CDR1 SGHTA, CDR2 FQGNSA. The CDR3 is made up of 16 amino acids. CDR3 loop: CASSLRAKLSYNEQFF. DNA for the CDR3: TGTGCCAGCAGCTTAAGGGCGAAACTCTCCTACAATGAGCAGTTCTTC.

The chain couples TRBV7-6 to TRBJ1-3; TRBD1 matches 7 bases. Germline values: CDR1 SGHVS, CDR2 FNYEAQ. CDR3 length: 17 residues. The junction had 5 bases not matched to a gene; V was cut back by 0 bases and J by 0 bases. The CDR3: CASSLAGQTSSGNTIYF. CDR3 DNA: TGTGCCAGCAGCTTAGCGGGACAGACCTCCTCTGGAAACACCATATATTTT.

This chain links TRBV6-5 with TRBJ2-5; TRBD1 matches at 9 bases. With 0 bases clipped from V and 5 bases from J, the junction kept 4 bases outside the gene matches. The germline V gene encodes CDR1 MNHEY and CDR2 SVGAGI. The CDR3 sequence is 15 residues long. The CDR3 DNA sequence: TGTGCCAGCAGTTACTCGATTGACAGGGGGGAGACCCAGTACTTC. Translated: CASSYSIDRGETQYF.

The V call is TRBV5-6, the J call TRBJ2-2, with 8 bases matching TRBD1. Unmatched junction bases numbered 6, after V lost 1 base and J lost 4 bases. Germline V gene lookup returns CDR1 SGHDT and CDR2 YYEEEE. This CDR3 is built from 16 residues. This CDR3 is CASSLIDRGSTGELFF. The CDR3, as DNA: TGTGCCAGCAGCTTGATAGACAGGGGATCCACCGGGGAGCTGTTTTTT. The full variable domain, with the rest looked up from reference TRBV5-6 and TRBJ2-2, is DAGVTQSPTHLIKTRGQQVTLRCSPKSGHDTVSWYQQALGQGPQFIFQYYEEEERQRGNFPDRFSGHQFPNYSSELNVNALLLGDSALYLCASSLIDRGSTGELFFGEGSRLTVL.

This clone was detected only a few times. The chain combines TRBV18 with TRBJ1-5, with TRBD1 matching over 7 bases. The CDR3 is made up of 15 amino acids. The trim removed 3 bases at V and 10 bases at J, leaving 12 bases unmatched. Per germline, CDR1 KGHSH and CDR2 LQKENI. The CDR3 sequence: CASSPSQGGGHPQHF. CDR3 nucleotide sequence: TGTGCCAGCTCACCCTCCCAGGGGGGGGGTCATCCCCAGCATTTT.

This clone was observed once. The chain carries TRBV18 and TRBJ2-2; D gene ambiguous. V was trimmed by 1 base and J by 5 bases, leaving 2 bases between them. The CDR3 runs to 12 residues. Germline V gene sequence: CDR1 KGHSH, CDR2 LQKENI. As DNA, the CDR3 is TGTGCCAGCTCACCACGAACCGGGGAGCTGTTTTTT. Amino acids: CASSPRTGELFF.

J is TRBJ2-2 and V is TRBV18; a possible D gene is TRBD2 (5 bases). The CDR3 is 15 residues long. With 2 bases removed from V and 4 bases from J, the gap between germline ends came to 11 bases. Germline lookup yields CDR1 KGHSH and CDR2 LQKENI. In DNA form, the CDR3 reads TGTGCCAGCTCACCATTGAATGGACTCACCGGGGAGCTGTTTTTT. This codes for CASSPLNGLTGELFF.

The chain links TRBV4-1 to TRBJ1-2, with 7 nucleotides matching TRBD1. V lost 0 bases and J lost 4; bases outside the gene matches: 5. There are 15 residues in the CDR3. Germline CDR1 MGHRA, CDR2 YSYEKL. CDR3 loop: CASSQDRQGLYGYTF. The CDR3 DNA reads as TGCGCCAGCAGCCAAGATCGACAGGGACTCTATGGCTACACCTTC.

The chain is built from TRBV7-9 and TRBJ2-2; D remains unclear. Per the germline V gene, CDR1 is SEHNR and CDR2 is FQNEAQ (reference sequence). The CDR3 has 18 residues. The V and J ends lost 4 bases and 2 bases respectively, with 20 bases between them. This CDR3 is CASSSKRSTEQNTGELFF. The DNA for the CDR3 is TGTGCCAGCAGCTCTAAAAGGAGCACAGAACAAAACACCGGGGAGCTGTTTTTT.

The gene calls are TRBV6-5 and TRBJ1-2, with 7 bases that match TRBD1. The CDR3 length is 13 residues. The germline gives CDR1 MNHEY, CDR2 SVGAGI. V gave up 5 bases and J gave up 3 bases; unmatched junction bases: 3. The CDR3 here is CASSLTGDYGYTF. The CDR3 region has the DNA TGTGCCAGCAGTCTTACAGGGGACTATGGCTACACCTTC.

The V gene is TRBV4-1, the J gene TRBJ2-3, with D tentatively TRBD1 or TRBD2 (5 bases each). The CDR3 length is 14 residues. V was clipped by 1 base and J by 6 bases, with 11 bases between them. Looked up from germline, CDR1 is MGHRA and CDR2 is YSYEKL. CDR3 bases: TGCGCCAGCAGCCAAGCCGGGGACCCCGATACGCAGTATTTT. This sequence encodes CASSQAGDPDTQYF.

In its sample, this clone was seen once. V and J are TRBV12-5 and TRBJ1-2; D remains ambiguous. V lost 5 bases and J 4 bases, leaving 14 bases between the germline ends. Germline assignment: CDR1 LGHNT and CDR2 FRNRAP. The CDR3 length is 14 residues. The CDR3 protein is CASGHPTGPYGYTF. The CDR3 nucleotides read TGTGCTAGTGGTCACCCCACCGGGCCCTATGGCTACACCTTC.